What follows are 3 T cell receptor beta chains derived from one specimen sequenced in a study of CD8 T cells in ankylosing spondylitis. Study-level results: Apparently characteristic of ankylosing spondylitis blood was a TCR beta motif (about eight highly homologous variants).

Their antigens remain unidentified. TCRdb reprocessed the 5' RACE reads via MiXCR and lists one record per CDR3 protein. The sample consists of about 540,000 distinct CDR3 sequences, more than 9.5% of them appearing once. Sequencing was carried out using blood, either unsorted or a sorted T cell fraction (not recorded which). Receptor source: a male donor with ankylosing spondylitis.

This rearrangement joins TRBV5-5 to TRBJ2-7; tentatively, D is TRBD1 (5 bases). V was clipped by 6 bases and J by 3 bases, with 16 bases between them. The CDR3 totals 14 residues. CDR1 is SGHKS, CDR2 YYEKEE, per germline (reference sequence). CDR3: CASTQPHRNYEQYF. CDR3 sequence (DNA): TGTGCCAGCACCCAACCCCACAGGAACTACGAGCAGTACTTC.

This clonotype was detected many times. V and J are TRBV7-2 and TRBJ1-5; D is uncertain. V was trimmed by 5 bases and J by 8 bases, leaving 13 bases between them. Looked up from germline, CDR1 is SGHTA and CDR2 is FQGNSA. The CDR3 is 13 residues long. CDR3 residues: CASSEGILEPQHF. CDR3 coding DNA: TGTGCCAGCAGCGAAGGGATTTTGGAGCCCCAGCATTTT.

This clonotype occurred a few times. The CDR3 nucleotides read TGTGCCAGCATTAAGGGGCAGGGGATGAATTCACCCCTCCACTTT. Amino acids: CASIKGQGMNSPLHF. The V and J genes are TRBV5-5 and TRBJ1-6; a possible D gene is TRBD1 (6 bases). The V gene's germline CDR1 is SGHKS and CDR2 YYEKEE (reference sequence). CDR3 length: 15 amino acids. V was shortened by 6 bases and J by 7 bases, with 17 bases between the two germline ends.